This T cell receptor beta chain was captured by sequencing in a study of T cells expressing NK-cell markers (dated by TCRdb to about 2020). For the study in its entirety: In sorted CD3+CD56+NKG2C+, CD3+CD56+NKG2C- and CD3+CD56-NKG2C+ T-cell subsets from 7 to 9 donors, TCR beta-chain repertoires were profiled. Among the eight sequenced donors, only one was HCMV-seronegative, while the other seven were HCMV-seropositive. All eight donors whose samples were sequenced were randomly selected healthy volunteers, three of them men and five women. Sequencing of the libraries produced 2 x 150 bp reads on Illumina HiSeq 2000/2500, MiSeq or NextSeq.

The paper as a whole reports these results and caveats: Those dominant clonotypes were again the most abundant among CD3+CD56-NKG2C+ cells in a few donors, at roughly 25-65%. In over 5 donors, the dominant CD3+CD56+NKG2C+ clonotypes were among the top 10 CD8+ clonotypes and accounted for roughly 1.0-8% of CD8+ T cells. Whether the expanded NKG2C-expressing T cell clones were specific for HCMV antigens remained unclear.

As regards this clonotype: Its antigen specificity is not known.

These reads were obtained on an Illumina HiSeq 2000. 5'RACE template switching, by which a universal primer site and unique molecular identifiers were added, was used to make TCR beta cDNA libraries. cDNA synthesis was primed from the TCR beta constant segment, followed by two successive PCR amplification steps. Concerning the study's data processing: MIGEC was used to demultiplex reads and group the reads by UMI, and MiTCR was used to assemble and quantify clonotypes. To exclude erroneous sequences, any TCR cDNA sequence not supported by at least two reads was discarded. The tcR package was used for downstream repertoire analysis, with clonotypes matched between fractions based on CDR3 nucleotide sequence plus V segment. VDJmatch was used to annotate antigen specificity against VDJdb, with one amino acid substitution allowed in CDR3. The reads went through TCRdb reprocessing, and each CDR3 protein sequence gets one entry with no DNA. TCRdb's processing, not the authors', yielded these V and J calls. The sample table holds 440,000 or so distinct CDR3 sequences. Approximately 7% of the sample is held by the ten biggest clonotypes.

The CDR3 covers 16 residues, taking in both the cysteine and the phenylalanine. No DNA was logged. Via the germline V gene, CDR1 is MRHNA and CDR2 SNTAGT. A commercial ELISA kit detecting HCMV-specific IgG in serum was used to determine HCMV serostatus. Peripheral blood mononuclear cells were isolated from blood by Ficoll density gradient centrifugation. The TCR comes from a woman between 18 and 70 years old in good health. The sequencing sample was made of blood T cells: a sorted CD56 or NKG2C T cell subset, CD4+ or CD8+ T cells, or bulk PBMC T cells (not recorded which). The sequence is built from TRBV6-4 and TRBJ2-2; TCRdb calls TRBD1, which cannot be checked without DNA. The CDR3 region: CASRGEGHPNTGELFF.